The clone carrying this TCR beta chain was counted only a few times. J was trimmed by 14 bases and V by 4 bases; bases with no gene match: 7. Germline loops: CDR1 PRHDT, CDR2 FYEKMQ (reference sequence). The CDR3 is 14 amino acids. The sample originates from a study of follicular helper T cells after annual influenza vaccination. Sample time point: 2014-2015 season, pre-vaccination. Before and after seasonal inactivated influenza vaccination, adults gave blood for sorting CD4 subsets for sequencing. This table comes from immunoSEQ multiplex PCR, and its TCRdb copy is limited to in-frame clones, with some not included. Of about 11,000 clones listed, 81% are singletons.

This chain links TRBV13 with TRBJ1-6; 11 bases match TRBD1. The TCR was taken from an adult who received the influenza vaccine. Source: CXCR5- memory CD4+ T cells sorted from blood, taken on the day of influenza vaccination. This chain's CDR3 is CASSSSGTGGALHF. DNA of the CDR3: TGTGCCAGCAGCTCATCCGGGACAGGGGGGGCCCTCCACTTT.